This TCR beta chain appears in the sequencing data of a study of glioma-infiltrating T cells after dendritic cell vaccination (TCRdb year 2016). Turning to the overall study: The cohort comprised 15 glioblastoma patients from Phase I and II dendritic cell vaccination trials, 9 newly diagnosed and 6 with recurrent disease. To make the vaccine, monocyte-derived dendritic cells were cultured for under 9 days with IL-4 and GM-CSF and then pulsed overnight with autologous tumor lysate. In glioblastoma patients vaccinated with dendritic cells, deep sequencing of TCR beta CDR3 regions served to measure tumor-infiltrating lymphocyte content and to compare repertoires between tumor and blood. Survival after dendritic cell vaccination was correlated with TCR sequencing metrics, including TIL content and tumor-blood repertoire overlap. Each patient was given three intradermal dendritic cell vaccine injections, spaced two weeks apart, in the arm below the axilla. Between the early 2000s and the early 2010s, patients were given autologous tumor lysate-pulsed dendritic cell vaccination. General study outcomes and caveats: The cohort was small and heterogeneous, and full blood and tumor sets were available for few patients, with initial-recurrent tumor pairs available for even fewer patients. Higher estimated pretreatment TIL content predicted longer time to progression and overall survival after dendritic cell vaccination. The TCR overlap response model with three groups was called speculative and said to need prospective validation. TCR clonality showed no direct relationship with survival, which suggests that a diverse polyclonal response may matter.

Patients were selected on the basis of adequate residual fresh-frozen tumor tissue and more than two years of available survival data. An isocitrate dehydrogenase mutation was not carried by any of the glioblastoma patients, although molecular status was otherwise variable. PBMC were collected before vaccination, two weeks after the third vaccination, and at tumor progression if tumor progression occurred. The Qiagen DNeasy Blood extraction Kit was used to extract genomic DNA. Measured from the cysteine to the phenylalanine, the CDR3 is 16 residues long. The kept DNA is CDR3 alone, 48 bases in frame from the first base. V is shortened by 4 bases, J by 5 bases, and the region joining them spans 21 bases. CDR1 and CDR2, looked up from the germline V gene, are SGHNT and YENEEA. TCRB CDR3 regions were amplified from roughly 1.8 ug genomic DNA, or all available DNA if less, using the immunoSEQ assay. For multiplex PCR, 60 forward primers for TCR V beta segments and 13 reverse primers for J beta segments were used. To estimate reads per starting template, synthetic control templates were spiked into each sample at limiting dilution. Sequencing produced 87 bp reads on the Illumina HiSeq System. In the authors' own workflow: PCR and sequencing errors were removed by a nearest neighbor algorithm that merged closely related sequences. TCR overlap was measured as the percentage of unique tumor TCR beta sequences that were also present in the peripheral blood of the same patient. Held by TCRdb, this immuneACCESS table contains in-frame sequences only and omits some clones. Under half of the omission traces to an unresolved V gene where checked; the cause of the rest is unknown. V, J and clone size are those of that table, while D and trimming were read from the DNA. Here the sample has more than 100,000 clones; more than 80% occur a single time. In total, the top ten clones hold less than 15% of the sample.

Remarks on this clone: Its target antigen remains unknown. Base qualities were left out, and no much larger clone turns up one base away.

The sequence was obtained from a human donor with glioblastoma. This chain joins TRBV11-3 to TRBJ2-7; the D region possibly corresponds to TRBD2 (6 bases align). The input for sequencing was blood, taken before dendritic cell vaccination. For the CDR3, the sequence is CASSSPRGGAVDEQYF. The DNA reads as follows: TGTGCCAGCAGCTCCCCCCGGGGCGGGGCCGTCGACGAGCAGTACTTC.